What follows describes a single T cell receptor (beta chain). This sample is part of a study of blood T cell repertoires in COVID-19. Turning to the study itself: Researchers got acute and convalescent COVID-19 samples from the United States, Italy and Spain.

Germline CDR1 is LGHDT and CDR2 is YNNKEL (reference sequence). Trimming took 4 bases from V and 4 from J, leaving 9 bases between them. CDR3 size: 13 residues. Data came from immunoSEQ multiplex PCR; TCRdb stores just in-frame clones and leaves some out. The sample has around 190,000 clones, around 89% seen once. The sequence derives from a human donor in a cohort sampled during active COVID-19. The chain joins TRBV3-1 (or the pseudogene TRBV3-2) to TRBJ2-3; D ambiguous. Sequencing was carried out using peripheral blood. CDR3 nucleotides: TGTGCCAGCAGCCCCCTAGGTGCAGATACGCAGTATTTT. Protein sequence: CASSPLGADTQYF.